The 19 T cell receptor beta chains in this list originate from one sample, sequenced in a study of blood T cells in healthy people across ages. A second roughly 6 to 11 cycle PCR used barcoded and J-beta primers. TCRdb reanalysed the 5' RACE reads using MiXCR and keeps one entry per CDR3 protein. This repertoire shows 700,000 or so distinct CDR3 sequences, about 20% found once; its top ten account for under 25%. The material sequenced was blood. Every receptor here comes from a man between 65 and 80 years old in good health.

This rearrangement joins TRBV11-3 to TRBJ2-7; 7 bases fit TRBD2. Germline CDR1 and CDR2: SGHNT and YENEEA. Germline trimming cut 3 bases from V and 5 bases from J; bases unmatched to any gene: 7. The CDR3 sequence is 14 residues long. CDR3 in amino acids: CASSLGTTFDEQYV. For the CDR3, the DNA is TGTGCCAGCAGCTTGGGGACTACCTTCGACGAGCAGTACGTC.

The gene calls are TRBV20-1 and TRBJ2-6, with D possibly matching TRBD1 (6 bases). The CDR3 contains 15 residues. Germline CDR1 and CDR2: DFQATT and SNEGSKA (reference sequence). V lost 0 bases, J lost 4 bases, and 10 bases lay in between. CDR3: CSARDPGTGANVLTF. CDR3 sequence (DNA): TGCAGTGCTAGAGACCCCGGGACAGGGGCCAACGTCCTGACTTTC.

This clonotype was counted many times. The gene calls are TRBV12-3 or TRBV12-4 and TRBJ2-3, with TRBD1 matching 9 bases. The V gene end was trimmed by 5 bases and the J gene end by 0 bases; junction bases not matched to a gene: 3. CDR3 length: 15 amino acids. CDR3 in DNA: TGTGCCAGCAGTCTCGGGACAGGGAGCACAGATACGCAGTATTTT. Protein sequence: CASSLGTGSTDTQYF.

The chain has TRBV5-1 and TRBJ2-3, with TRBD1 as a possible D gene (7 bases). Trimming removed 2 bases at V and 2 bases at J, with 15 bases between. Germline V lookup: CDR1 SGHRS, CDR2 YFSETQ. This CDR3 spans 16 amino acids. This CDR3 is CASSFRRDSATDTQYF. CDR3 bases: TGCGCCAGCAGCTTTAGGCGGGACAGCGCCACAGATACGCAGTATTTT.

This clonotype has only one observation. The chain links TRBV27 to TRBJ1-1, with D perhaps matching TRBD1 (5 bases). Germline CDR1 and CDR2: MNHEY and SMNVEV (reference sequence). The CDR3 runs to 15 residues. The ends were cut back, 4 bases at V and 4 bases at J, with 16 bases in the middle. CDR3 sequence (DNA): TGTGCCAGCAGTTGGGGCAGGGAATTTAGCACTGAAGCTTTCTTT. Amino acids: CASSWGREFSTEAFF.

V is TRBV5-1 and J is TRBJ2-7; 9 nucleotides line up with TRBD1. There are 14 residues in the CDR3. CDR1 SGHRS and CDR2 YFSETQ come from the germline V gene. V trimming: 3 bases; J trimming: 5 bases; junction bases outside the gene matches: 6. The CDR3 spells CASSSGGQGNEQYF. CDR3 sequence (DNA): TGCGCCAGCAGCTCGGGCGGACAGGGGAACGAGCAGTACTTC.

This clonotype turned up a few times. CDR3 sequence (DNA): TGCAGTGCCCCTCACACTAGGCGGGGTCGGGGGACCCAGTACTTC. Amino acid sequence: CSAPHTRRGRGTQYF. The chain recombines TRBV20-1 with TRBJ2-7; perhaps TRBD2 as D (6 bases). The closer fit of TRBJ2-5 to the DNA end suggests the J call may be wrong. CDR3 length equals 15 residues. Germline lookup yields CDR1 DFQATT and CDR2 SNEGSKA (reference sequence).

This sequence joins TRBV12-3 or TRBV12-4 and TRBJ2-4; D uncertain. The V end was cut by 4 bases, the J end by 5 bases, with 12 bases between. The length of the CDR3 is 14 residues. As DNA, the CDR3 is TGTGCCAGCAGTTCTAGGAGTACCCAAAACATTCAGTACTTC. It yields the protein CASSSRSTQNIQYF.

This clonotype was seen only a few times. The chain joins TRBV12-3 or TRBV12-4 to TRBJ2-5, with 7 bases lining up with TRBD2. The DNA matches TRBJ2-7 better at its end, which makes the J call doubtful. CDR3 length equals 15 residues. CDR3 in DNA: TGTGCCAGCAGCTTTGCCGGGACTATTTCCTACGAGCAGTACGTC. As protein: CASSFAGTISYEQYV.

In its sample, this clonotype was seen a few times. The chain joins TRBV7-2 to TRBJ1-4; D unclear. This CDR3 has 17 amino acids. V gave up 2 bases and J gave up 0 bases, with 13 bases separating them. Germline V gives CDR1 SGHTA, CDR2 FQGNSA. The CDR3 is CASSLHPTGATNEKLFF. CDR3 sequence (DNA): TGTGCCAGCAGCTTACACCCGACTGGTGCAACTAATGAAAAACTGTTTTTT.

This clonotype has just a few counts. The chain has TRBV24-1 and TRBJ2-3, with 10 bases matching TRBD2. Germline CDR1 KGHDR, CDR2 SFDVKD. V shed 7 bases, J shed 3 bases, and the junction held 6 bases outside the gene matches. This CDR3 is built from 15 residues. CDR3 nucleotide sequence: TGTGCCACCAGGCGAGCGGGAGGGCCAACAGATACGCAGTATTTT. Protein sequence: CATRRAGGPTDTQYF.

This clonotype was counted between two and nine times. V is TRBV10-3 and J is TRBJ2-3, with a weak D call TRBD2 (6 bases). Germline assignment: CDR1 ENHRY and CDR2 SYGVKD. The CDR3 sequence is 15 residues long. Trimming removed 10 bases from V and 0 bases from J, with 17 bases in between. This CDR3 reads CATSLAGPSTDTQYF. CDR3 nucleotides: TGTGCCACTTCACTGGCGGGACCTAGCACAGATACGCAGTATTTT.

This clonotype was recorded a few times. This chain uses TRBV7-9 with TRBJ2-1, with D maybe TRBD1 (5 bases). The CDR3 is 14 residues long. The V gene lost 1 base and the J gene lost 6 bases, with 10 bases spanning the gap. CDR1 SEHNR and CDR2 FQNEAQ come from the germline V gene (reference sequence). The CDR3 is CASSLGGAFNEQFF. The CDR3 nucleotides read TGTGCCAGCAGCTTAGGTGGGGCATTCAATGAGCAGTTCTTC.

The rearrangement joins TRBV6-6 to TRBJ2-5, with TRBD2 identical over 8 bases. With 4 bases clipped from V and 4 bases from J, the junction kept 5 bases outside the gene matches. The CDR3 spans 14 residues. The V gene's germline CDR1 is MNHNY and CDR2 SVGAGI (reference sequence). The CDR3 bases are TGTGCCAGCAGTTCTCGGACTAGCCCAGAGACCCAGTACTTC. Translated: CASSSRTSPETQYF.

This clonotype was detected a few times. This chain uses TRBV19 with TRBJ2-6; no firm D call. Between the trimmed V and J ends, which lost 7 bases and 0 bases, there was a span of 10 bases. The CDR3 is 15 amino acids. Germline V gene sequence: CDR1 LNHDA, CDR2 SQIVND (reference sequence). CDR3 amino acids: CASKPPYSGANVLTF. The CDR3 DNA sequence: TGTGCCAGTAAGCCCCCGTACTCTGGGGCCAACGTCCTGACTTTC. Full variable domain (remainder filled in from reference TRBV19 and TRBJ2-6): DGGITQSPKYLFRKEGQNVTLSCEQNLNHDAMYWYRQDPGQGLRLIYYSQIVNDFQKGDIAEGYSVSREKKESFPLTVTSAQKNPTAFYLCASKPPYSGANVLTFGAGSRLTVL.

The gene calls are TRBV18 and TRBJ1-2; possible D gene TRBD1, 6 bases. The V gene's germline CDR1 is KGHSH and CDR2 LQKENI. The CDR3 runs 15 residues. The ends were cut back, 7 bases at V and 2 bases at J, with 17 bases in the middle. In DNA form, the CDR3 reads TGTGCCAGCTTTCCGACAGGAGGAACCAACTATGGCTACACCTTC. This translates into CASFPTGGTNYGYTF. Combining the CDR3 with reference TRBV18 and TRBJ1-2 gives the whole variable domain NAGVMQNPRHLVRRRGQEARLRCSPMKGHSHVYWYRQLPEEGLKFMVYLQKENIIDESGMPKERFSAEFPKEGPSILRIQQVVRGDSAAYFCASFPTGGTNYGYTFGSGTRLTVV.

This clonotype appeared a few times. The chain combines TRBV12-3 or TRBV12-4 with TRBJ1-2, with D maybe TRBD1 (5 bases). Trimming stripped 1 base from V and 0 bases from J, with 9 bases between. The CDR3 loop spans 15 amino acids. Here the CDR3 reads CASSLGTKANYGYTF. The CDR3 DNA follows: TGTGCCAGCAGTTTAGGGACAAAAGCTAACTATGGCTACACCTTC.

This sequence joins TRBV7-6 and TRBJ1-1; 7 positions agree with TRBD1. The CDR3 loop spans 14 amino acids. CDR1 and CDR2 (germline): SGHVS, FNYEAQ. J gave up 4 bases and V 4 bases, and 6 bases lay outside the gene matches. CDR3 protein: CASSSAQGGTEAFF. The DNA of the CDR3 is TGTGCCAGCAGCTCCGCCCAGGGGGGCACTGAAGCTTTCTTT. The complete variable domain, with remaining parts taken from reference TRBV7-6 and TRBJ1-1, reads GAGVSQSPRYKVTKRGQDVALRCDPISGHVSLYWYRQALGQGPEFLTYFNYEAQQDKSGLPNDRFSAERPEGSISTLTIQRTEQRDSAMYRCASSSAQGGTEAFFGQGTRLTVV.

The chain combines TRBV6-5 with TRBJ1-4; weak D call: TRBD1 (5 bases). The ends were cut back, 0 bases at V and 4 bases at J, with 9 bases in the middle. This CDR3 spans 15 amino acids. The germline V gene encodes CDR1 MNHEY and CDR2 SVGAGI. CDR3 sequence: CASSYSGTRNEKLFF. CDR3 bases: TGTGCCAGCAGTTACTCAGGGACCCGTAATGAAAAACTGTTTTTT.